Listed below are T cell receptor beta chains from one sample, sequenced in a study of blood T cell repertoires in COVID-19. TCRdb's copy holds only in-frame clones and misses some; the assay was immunoSEQ multiplex PCR. The sample consists of approximately 100,000 clones, about 90% of them appearing once. The sample comprised peripheral blood. These receptors originate from a human donor in a cohort sampled during active COVID-19. CDR3s include the opening cysteine and the closing phenylalanine or tryptophan. The D gene is left open where the match is weak. Rows give clone size only sometimes, using once, few, many, or a class for an expanded clone.

V	J	size	D	DNA	CDR3
TRBV28	TRBJ1-1	-	-	TGTGCCAGCAGTTTATCAAGAGGGGGCACTGAAGCTTTCTTT	CASSLSRGGTEAFF
TRBV20-1	TRBJ1-1	-	-	TGCAGAAGCCCGGGAGAAACTGAAGCTTTCTTT	CRSPGETEAFF
TRBV3-1/TRBV3-2	TRBJ1-2	-	-	TGTGCCAGCAGCCTTATGAGTTCTTCTAACTATGGCTACACCTTC	CASSLMSSSNYGYTF
TRBV5-4	TRBJ2-1	-	TRBD2	TGTGCCAGCAGCTTGGCAAGCGGGAGACTCAACAATGAGCAGTTCTTC	CASSLASGRLNNEQFF
TRBV9	TRBJ2-7	-	-	TGTGCCAGCAGCGTAGACGGGGTCACCTACGAGCAGTACTTC	CASSVDGVTYEQYF
TRBV7-9	TRBJ2-7	-	-	TGTGCCAGCAGCAACCCCGCGGATCCCTACGAGCAGTACTTC	CASSNPADPYEQYF
TRBV6-4	TRBJ2-3	-	TRBD1	TGTGCCAGCAGTGGTGGGACAGGGGGAGGAGATACGCAGTATTTT	CASSGGTGGGDTQYF
TRBV5-4	TRBJ1-1	-	-	TGTGCCAGCAGCCCGGGACGGGGGTCGGGGTTCACTGAAGCTTTCTTT	CASSPGRGSGFTEAFF
TRBV19	TRBJ2-1	-	-	TGTGCCAGTAGTATCCTACCGGGGGACTCCTACAATGAGCAGTTCTTC	CASSILPGDSYNEQFF
TRBV7-3	TRBJ2-7	once	TRBD1	TGTGCCAGCAGCTTAAGCGGGACAGGAGCCTACGAGCAGTACTTC	CASSLSGTGAYEQYF
TRBV27	TRBJ1-1	-	TRBD1	TGTGCCAGCAGTTTATCGGGACAGGGGGCAGGGGACACTGAAGCTTTCTTT	CASSLSGQGAGDTEAFF
TRBV7-3	TRBJ2-7	-	TRBD1	TGTGCCAGCAGCCTGACAGGGGGCTCCTACGAGCAGTACTTC	CASSLTGGSYEQYF
TRBV28	TRBJ1-1	-	-	TGTGCCAGCAGTTTAGTTACGGGAGTAGGGGTGTGGGCCACTGAAGCTTTCTTT	CASSLVTGVGVWATEAFF
TRBV18	TRBJ2-2	-	TRBD2	TGTGCCAGCTCACCAGCGCGACTAGCGGGGGCCTCGAACACCGGGGAGCTGTTTTTT	CASSPARLAGASNTGELFF
TRBV19	TRBJ1-5	-	TRBD1	TGTGCCAGTAGTGTGCCGGGACAGGGCAATCAGCCCCAGCATTTT	CASSVPGQGNQPQHF
TRBV18	TRBJ1-5	many	-	TGTGCCAGCTCACCTTCCCCGACGGGGGATCAGCCCCAGCATTTT	CASSPSPTGDQPQHF
TRBV11-2	TRBJ2-3	-	-	TGTGCCAGCAGCTTAGGACCGGGAGGCACAGATACGCAGTATTTT	CASSLGPGGTDTQYF
TRBV27	TRBJ1-5	-	TRBD1	TGTGCCAGCAGTGCACAGGGGGCGTCGCAGCCCCAGCATTTT	CASSAQGASQPQHF
TRBV27	TRBJ1-4	-	-	TGTGCCAGCAGTTTGGGAGGTGCGGGTGCGGATAATGAAAAACTGTTTTTT	CASSLGGAGADNEKLFF
TRBV14	TRBJ2-7	-	-	TGTGCCAGCAGCCAAGACATCGGGTTCTCCTACGAGCAGTACTTC	CASSQDIGFSYEQYF
TRBV18	TRBJ1-2	-	-	TGTGCCAGCTCACCCGGACAAATCTATGGCTACACCTTC	CASSPGQIYGYTF
TRBV2	TRBJ1-4	-	TRBD1	TGTGCCAGCTCTCAGGGGGCGAGGGAAAAACTGTTTTTT	CASSQGAREKLFF
TRBV15	TRBJ2-7	-	TRBD1	TGTGCCACCAGCAGAGATACGATGGACAGGAGGAGCTCCTACGAGCAGTACTTC	CATSRDTMDRRSSYEQYF
TRBV29-1	TRBJ2-3	-	-	TGCAGCGTTGAACGGGGAGCCACAGATACGCAGTATTTT	CSVERGATDTQYF
TRBV6-6	TRBJ2-7	few	-	TGTGCCAGCAGCAAAGGAGACTTCTCCTACGAGCAGTACTTC	CASSKGDFSYEQYF
TRBV27	TRBJ2-2	few	TRBD1	TGTGCCAGCAGTTGGGGACAGGGGGTCACCGGGGAGCTGTTTTTT	CASSWGQGVTGELFF
TRBV10-2	TRBJ2-2	once	TRBD1	TGCGCCAGCACCCCCCGGACAGGGACTACCGGGGAGCTGTTTTTT	CASTPRTGTTGELFF
TRBV11-2	TRBJ1-1	-	TRBD1	TGTGCCAGCAGCTTAAGGCGACAGGGGAAAGCTTTCTTT	CASSLRRQGKAFF
TRBV6-2/TRBV6-3	TRBJ2-3	-	TRBD2	TGTGCCAGCAGTTACCACGGACTAGCGGGAGGAACAGATACGCAGTATTTT	CASSYHGLAGGTDTQYF
TRBV30	TRBJ1-2	-	TRBD1	TGTGCCTGGAGTAGGCTGGGACAGGGGGCTATTTCGGATGGCTACACCTTC	CAWSRLGQGAISDGYTF
TRBV6-5	TRBJ1-5	-	-	TGTGCCAGCAGTTACCCGGATAGGGGCCAGCCCCAGCATTTT	CASSYPDRGQPQHF
TRBV9	TRBJ1-1	-	-	TGTGCCAGCAGCCCTTACCCCCACAACATGAACACTGAAGCTTTCTTT	CASSPYPHNMNTEAFF
TRBV24-1	TRBJ1-5	-	-	TGTGCCACCAGTGATTCCTCCTTAAATCAGCCCCAGCATTTT	CATSDSSLNQPQHF
TRBV9	TRBJ2-1	-	TRBD2	TGTGCCAGCAGCGGATCCGGGACTAGCTACAATGAGCAGTTCTTC	CASSGSGTSYNEQFF
TRBV2	TRBJ2-5	once	TRBD2	TGTGCCAGCAGTGGACCGGGACTAGCCCAAGAGACCCAGTACTTC	CASSGPGLAQETQYF
TRBV24-1	TRBJ1-5	-	TRBD1	TGTGCCACCAGTGAATCGACAGGGCTGGGGGATCAGCCCCAGCATTTT	CATSESTGLGDQPQHF
TRBV21-1	TRBJ1-2	-	-	TGTGCCAGCAGCAATGGCCAGGGGGTTAGAGGCTACACCTTC	CASSNGQGVRGYTF
TRBV27	TRBJ2-1	-	TRBD2	TGTGCCAGCAGTCCGACTAGCGGGGCGAACAATGAGCAGTTCTTC	CASSPTSGANNEQFF
TRBV4-2	TRBJ1-1	-	TRBD1	TGTGCCAGCAGCTACGGACAGGGGGGGACTGAAGCTTTCTTT	CASSYGQGGTEAFF
TRBV2	TRBJ2-1	-	TRBD2	TGTGCCAGCAGTGCGACTAGCGCTTACAATGAGCAGTTCTTC	CASSATSAYNEQFF
TRBV6-1	TRBJ1-5	few	-	TGTGCCAGCAGTGAAAACTTTGGTCCCCAGCATTTT	CASSENFGPQHF
TRBV12-3/TRBV12-4	TRBJ1-2	once	-	TGTGCCAGCAGTTCGGCAGGGCTCTATGGCTACACCTTC	CASSSAGLYGYTF
TRBV29-1	TRBJ2-7	-	TRBD1	TGCAGCGTTGAAGAACGGGACAGGGGGACCTACGAGCAGTACTTC	CSVEERDRGTYEQYF
TRBV28	TRBJ2-5	-	-	TGTGCCAGCAGTTCCCCGCTGCAGCGCCGGGAGACCCAGTACTTC	CASSSPLQRRETQYF
TRBV4-1	TRBJ2-7	-	-	TGCGCCAGCAGCCAAGAACGCGGTTACGAGCAGTACTTC	CASSQERGYEQYF
TRBV28	TRBJ2-5	-	-	TGTGCCAGCAGTTTACATGGGGGCAAGGAGGAGACCCAGTACTTC	CASSLHGGKEETQYF
TRBV6-1	TRBJ2-7	-	TRBD2	TGTGCCAGCAGCGAAGCGCCTTCAGCGGGGGGGCGGTACGAGCAGTACTTC	CASSEAPSAGGRYEQYF
TRBV7-2	TRBJ2-7	-	-	TGTGCCAGGGGCTCCGGGACTGACGACTACGAGCAGTACTTC	CARGSGTDDYEQYF
TRBV19	TRBJ1-1	-	TRBD1	TGTGCCTGGGGACAGGGGGCTAGAGATACTGAAGCTTTCTTT	CAWGQGARDTEAFF
TRBV7-3	TRBJ2-5	-	-	TGTGCCAGCAGCCCCCTGGGTCCAGGGGAGACCCAGTACTTC	CASSPLGPGETQYF
TRBV7-2	TRBJ1-2	-	TRBD1	TGTGCCAGCAGCAGGCTGGGACAGGGGGACTATGGCTACACCTTC	CASSRLGQGDYGYTF
TRBV29-1	TRBJ1-1	-	-	TGCAGCGTTGTTACTGGACTGGCGAACACTGAAGCTTTCTTT	CSVVTGLANTEAFF
TRBV10-2	TRBJ1-2	once	TRBD1	TGCGCCAGCAGGGACCGGACAGGGGAGTATGGCTACACCTTC	CASRDRTGEYGYTF
TRBV6-6	TRBJ2-1	-	TRBD1	TGTGCCAGCAGTTCCTCGACAGGGGGCGCCTACAATGAGCAGTTCTTC	CASSSSTGGAYNEQFF
TRBV15	TRBJ2-7	-	TRBD2	TGTGCCACCAGCAGAGCCACATCCAGCGGGAGACTGGACGAGCAGTACTTC	CATSRATSSGRLDEQYF
TRBV1	TRBJ2-5	-	-	TGCACCAGCGGCACAGGGGAGTACTTC	CTSGTGEYF
TRBV5-1	TRBJ1-6	-	TRBD1	TGCGCCAGCAGCCGTCAGCCGACTCTCCGGGACAGGGATGTCACCCTCCACTTT	CASSRQPTLRDRDVTLHF
TRBV30	TRBJ1-2	-	-	TGTGCCTGGAGCTACCCAAACTATGGCTACACCTTC	CAWSYPNYGYTF
TRBV19	TRBJ1-2	-	-	TGTGCCAGTAGTATACAGGGCCCTCGATATGGCTACACCTTC	CASSIQGPRYGYTF